The subject of this entry is one T cell receptor beta chain. The target antigen is unknown. Germline V gene lookup returns CDR1 SGHRS and CDR2 YFSETQ. This CDR3 is 14 amino acids long. V was cut by 5 bases and J by 2 bases, with 14 bases left in between. The data originate from a study of T-cell memory formation after mild COVID-19. Study summary: TCR clusters showed largely donor specificity. Study outcomes and limitations: Cross-reactive memory apparently joined, as some responding clones appeared in pre-infection memory. Second-wave clones that peaked on day 37 lacked confirmed SARS-CoV-2 specificity. Contracting CD4+ clones lay largely in CM and EM, with CD8+ ones residing in EMRA.

Each CDR3 protein is one row after TCRdb ran MiXCR on the 5' RACE reads. The sample records 150,000 to 200,000 distinct CDR3 sequences, approximately 16% being singletons. The sequenced sample consisted of PBMCs or a T cell subset sorted from them (not recorded which). This sequence joins TRBV5-1 and TRBJ2-7, with D uncertain. This TCR was recovered from an adult woman who had mild COVID-19 (a few samples of this study predate the infection). Cell type and time point are not known. CDR3 loop: CASRRMASPYEQYF. CDR3 in DNA: TGCGCCAGCAGAAGAATGGCTTCACCCTACGAGCAGTACTTC.